The clone carrying this T cell receptor (beta chain) appeared many times. The antigen remains undetermined. Ophthalmopathy donors were characterized by moderate-to-severe activity, CAS of at least 3, NOSPECS of at least 4, and duration under 3 months. Germline CDR1 and CDR2: SGHTA and FQGNSA. This CDR3 region has 15 residues. V shed 5 bases and J shed 0 bases, with 14 bases lying between them. The data belong to a study of Graves' ophthalmopathy and Graves' hyperthyroidism. Study observations and caveats: The model achieved roughly 69% sensitivity and over 72% specificity for ophthalmopathy progression. Discrimination between ophthalmopathy and stable hyperthyroidism by a 13-signature model showed nearly 90% sensitivity and 70% to 82% specificity. The majority of expanded thyroid clonotypes above 0.001 frequency also occurred in blood.

CDR3 regions of TCR beta were amplified from RNA transcripts. First-round RT-PCR relied on HTBI primers, and a second-round multiplex PCR came next. TCRdb re-derived calls from the multiplex PCR reads in MiXCR, one entry per CDR3 protein. The sample shows about 170,000 distinct CDR3 sequences, 30% to 45% of them seen only once. The chain has TRBV7-2 and TRBJ2-7; the D is unclear. This clonotype originated in a woman aged 40 to 50 with Graves' ophthalmopathy. Sequenced: peripheral blood. CDR3 sequence reads: CASSPGGLYSYEQYF. In nucleotides, the CDR3 is TGTGCCAGCAGCCCCGGTGGGCTTTACTCCTACGAGCAGTACTTC.